The 27 T cell receptor beta chains presented below share a single source sample, sequenced in a study of blood T cell repertoires in COVID-19. The method was immunoSEQ multiplex PCR; TCRdb's version includes in-frame clones alone and lacks a portion of them. The data hold about 400,000 clones, with more than 75% observed a single time. Sequenced: peripheral blood. The receptors originated from a human donor in a cohort sampled during active COVID-19.

This chain connects TRBV6-5 to TRBJ2-5; 10 positions match TRBD1. V dropped 0 bases and J dropped 6; count of bases not matched to a gene: 7. This CDR3 is 16 amino acids long. Germline V CDR1 and CDR2: MNHEY, SVGAGI. CDR3 sequence: CASSYSNRQGAKTQYF. The CDR3 DNA is TGTGCCAGCAGTTACTCGAACCGACAGGGGGCAAAGACCCAGTACTTC.

The V gene is TRBV30, the J gene TRBJ1-1, with D tentatively TRBD1 (5 bases). The CDR3 loop spans 15 amino acids. Trimming removed 4 bases at V and 4 bases at J, with 19 bases between. Germline V lookup: CDR1 GTSNPN, CDR2 SVGIG (reference sequence). CDR3 sequence: CAWTPQRGEGTEAFF. The DNA for the CDR3 is TGTGCCTGGACACCCCAGAGAGGGGAGGGCACTGAAGCTTTCTTT.

J is TRBJ2-7 and V is TRBV19; 8 nucleotides align to TRBD1. The V gene's germline CDR1 is LNHDA and CDR2 SQIVND (reference sequence). Trimming took 6 bases from V and 5 from J; bases not matched to a gene: 15. The CDR3 extends over 16 amino acids. CDR3 residues: CASSDPGGANRNEQYF. In nucleotides, the CDR3 is TGTGCCAGTAGCGATCCAGGGGGCGCGAATAGGAACGAGCAGTACTTC. Full variable domain (missing parts from reference TRBV19 and TRBJ2-7): DGGITQSPKYLFRKEGQNVTLSCEQNLNHDAMYWYRQDPGQGLRLIYYSQIVNDFQKGDIAEGYSVSREKKESFPLTVTSAQKNPTAFYLCASSDPGGANRNEQYFGPGTRLTVT.

The CDR3 sequence: CASSLVGGSQAQHF. In nucleotides, the CDR3 is TGTGCCAGCAGCTTAGTTGGTGGGTCCCAGGCCCAGCATTTT. The genes are TRBV11-2 and TRBJ1-5; D ambiguous. Germline V gene data show CDR1 as SGHAT and CDR2 as FQNNGV. CDR3 length: 14 amino acids. Trimming stripped 1 base from V and 11 bases from J, with 15 bases between.

The CDR3 DNA is TGTGCCAGCAGCTTAGGATCTCGGGGTTGGAACACTGAAGCTTTCTTT. It yields the protein CASSLGSRGWNTEAFF. The genes are TRBV7-8 and TRBJ1-1; no firm D call. This CDR3 is 16 amino acids long. Trimming pared 1 base from V and 1 base from J, leaving 13 bases between. CDR1 and CDR2 from the germline V gene are SGHVS and FQNEAQ.

The chain is built from TRBV3-1 (or the pseudogene TRBV3-2) and TRBJ2-5, with 7 bases that match TRBD2. The CDR3 length is 16 residues. The V gene end was trimmed by 0 bases and the J gene end by 2 bases; junction bases not matched to a gene: 6. Germline V CDR1 and CDR2: LGHDT, YNNKEL (reference sequence). The CDR3 sequence is CASSQDLASGQETQYF. The CDR3 DNA sequence: TGTGCCAGCAGCCAAGATTTGGCTAGCGGACAAGAGACCCAGTACTTC.

This clone was seen a single time. The chain has TRBV2 and TRBJ1-4; 10 bases are shared with TRBD1. This CDR3 comprises 20 residues. Germline lookup yields CDR1 SNHLY and CDR2 FYNNEI. V lost 2 bases and J lost 0; bases outside the gene matches: 12. The CDR3 protein is CASSESPGTGVDATNEKLFF. As DNA, the CDR3 is TGTGCCAGCAGTGAATCCCCCGGGACAGGGGTAGATGCAACTAATGAAAAACTGTTTTTT.

The chain is built from TRBV6-5 and TRBJ1-2; 8 bases agree with TRBD1. CDR1 and CDR2 from the germline V gene are MNHEY and SVGAGI. CDR3 length: 15 residues. J was trimmed by 5 bases and V by 5 bases; bases with no gene match: 10. In DNA, the CDR3 is TGTGCCAGCAGTCGGAGACAGGGGATCAGGTATGGCTACACCTTC. This sequence encodes CASSRRQGIRYGYTF.

This rearrangement joins TRBV1 to TRBJ1-5; the table's D call, TRBD1, has no DNA check behind it. TRBV1 is described as a pseudogene. CDR3 size: 16 residues. CDR3 sequence: CTSSQDVGRSNQPQHF. As DNA, the CDR3 is TGCACCAGCAGCCAAGACGTTGGCAGGAGCAATCAGCCCCAGCATTTT.

This rearrangement joins TRBV4-1 to TRBJ2-2; perhaps TRBD2 as D (5 bases). The germline V gene encodes CDR1 MGHRA and CDR2 YSYEKL. The CDR3 covers 15 residues. The ends were cut back, 0 bases at V and 6 bases at J, with 11 bases in the middle. The DNA for the CDR3 is TGCGCCAGCAGCCAAGACTCGGGGTTCGCCGGGGAGCTGTTTTTT. Translated, it gives CASSQDSGFAGELFF.

The chain joins TRBV7-9 to TRBJ2-5; a weak D match, TRBD2 (7 bases). Between the trimmed V and J ends, which lost 0 bases and 5 bases, there was a span of 10 bases. The CDR3 is 14 amino acids. Germline CDR1 is SEHNR and CDR2 is FQNEAQ (reference sequence). The CDR3 DNA reads TGTGCCAGCAGCTTAGCGGGGGGGCCGGAGACCCAGTACTTC. It yields the protein CASSLAGGPETQYF.

The genes are TRBV19 and TRBJ2-1; 9 positions agree with TRBD1. Germline V gene sequence: CDR1 LNHDA, CDR2 SQIVND (reference sequence). V gave up 5 bases and J gave up 2 bases; unmatched junction bases: 4. This CDR3 is 15 amino acids long. This chain's CDR3 is CASSATGGAYNEQFF. CDR3 bases: TGTGCCAGTAGTGCCACAGGGGGCGCCTACAATGAGCAGTTCTTC.

The rearrangement joins TRBV19 to TRBJ2-5, with 12 positions matching TRBD2. The germline CDR1 and CDR2 sequences are LNHDA and SQIVND (reference sequence). Trimming at V came to 4 bases and at J to 5 bases, leaving 8 bases not matched to a gene. This CDR3 has 16 amino acids. The CDR3 here is CASSKLAGGEGETQYF. CDR3 sequence (DNA): TGTGCCAGTAGTAAACTAGCGGGAGGAGAGGGGGAGACCCAGTACTTC.

The rearrangement uses TRBV5-6 and TRBJ2-5; 9 bases line up with TRBD1. Germline lookup yields CDR1 SGHDT and CDR2 YYEEEE. CDR3 size: 15 residues. V was clipped by 1 base and J by 4 bases; unmatched bases: 5. The chain's CDR3 is CASSLLGTGTETQYF. The CDR3 nucleotides read TGTGCCAGCAGCTTGTTAGGGACAGGGACAGAGACCCAGTACTTC.

The V call is TRBV29-1, the J call TRBJ1-2, with a possible D match to TRBD1 (6 bases). V lost 6 bases and J 0 bases, leaving 14 bases between the germline ends. Per germline, CDR1 SQVTM and CDR2 ANQGSEA. The CDR3 is 14 amino acids. The CDR3 sequence is CSVSGQFANYGYTF. The DNA of the CDR3 is TGCAGCGTCTCCGGACAGTTCGCTAACTATGGCTACACCTTC.

The chain joins TRBV6-5 to TRBJ2-5, with D tentatively TRBD1 (6 bases). V shed 6 bases and J shed 6 bases, with 14 bases lying between them. CDR3 size: 13 residues. Germline CDR1 reads MNHEY; CDR2 reads SVGAGI. CDR3 DNA: TGTGCCAGCAGCGTAACAGGGCTCCAGACCCAGTACTTC. Its protein product is CASSVTGLQTQYF.

The rearrangement links TRBV27 to TRBJ2-3; TRBD2 aligns across 12 bases. V shed 4 bases and J 6 bases; nucleotides not matched to a gene: 8. The germline V gene encodes CDR1 MNHEY and CDR2 SMNVEV (reference sequence). This CDR3 comprises 16 residues. The CDR3 DNA reads as TGTGCCAGCAGTTCCCGACTAGCGGGGGCCGGGGATACGCAGTATTTT. It yields the protein CASSSRLAGAGDTQYF.

The chain has TRBV5-1 and TRBJ2-7, with TRBD2 matching 13 bases. Looked up from germline, CDR1 is SGHRS and CDR2 is YFSETQ. V trimming: 4 bases; J trimming: 4 bases; junction bases outside the gene matches: 2. This CDR3 is 14 amino acids long. In nucleotides, the CDR3 is TGCGCCAGCAGCCGGACTAGCGGGAGATACGAGCAGTACTTC. Translation: CASSRTSGRYEQYF. The full variable domain, its missing parts supplied by reference TRBV5-1 and TRBJ2-7, is KAGVTQTPRYLIKTRGQQVTLSCSPISGHRSVSWYQQTPGQGLQFLFEYFSETQRNKGNFPGRFSGRQFSNSRSEMNVSTLELGDSALYLCASSRTSGRYEQYFGPGTRLTVT.

The chain has TRBV20-1 and TRBJ2-3; 10 bases fit TRBD2. Trimming at V came to 3 bases and at J to 10 bases, leaving 13 bases not matched to a gene. The germline gives CDR1 DFQATT, CDR2 SNEGSKA (reference sequence). This CDR3 has 15 residues. The CDR3 protein is CSASMASGGLKPQYF. In DNA form, the CDR3 reads TGCAGTGCTAGTATGGCTAGCGGGGGACTGAAGCCGCAGTATTTT.

The chain links TRBV7-8 to TRBJ2-7, with 9 bases lining up with TRBD2. CDR1 is SGHVS and CDR2 is FQNEAQ in the germline V gene. The CDR3 runs 18 residues. Unmatched junction bases numbered 11, after V lost 2 bases and J lost 0 bases. CDR3 coding DNA: TGTGCCAGCAGCTTAAGTCTAGCGGGGACTATAAGCTCCTACGAGCAGTACTTC. Translation gives CASSLSLAGTISSYEQYF. Full variable domain (remainder filled in from reference TRBV7-8 and TRBJ2-7): GAGVSQSPRYKVAKRGQDVALRCDPISGHVSLFWYQQALGQGPEFLTYFQNEAQLDKSGLPSDRFFAERPEGSVSTLKIQRTQQEDSAVYLCASSLSLAGTISSYEQYFGPGTRLTVT.

The J gene is TRBJ2-1, the V gene TRBV11-1, with D perhaps TRBD1 (5 bases). This CDR3 region has 13 residues. Germline V lookup: CDR1 SGHAT, CDR2 FQDESV (reference sequence). The V and J ends lost 5 bases and 4 bases respectively, with 9 bases between them. Here the CDR3 DNA reads TGTGCCAGCAGCCCCGACAGATACAATGAGCAGTTCTTC. It encodes CASSPDRYNEQFF.

The chain links TRBV18 to TRBJ1-6; D is unresolved. V was trimmed by 6 bases and J by 9 bases, leaving 12 bases between them. This CDR3 is 13 amino acids long. Germline-derived CDR1 and CDR2 are KGHSH and LQKENI. For the CDR3, the DNA is TGTGCCAGCTCTCCAGTACGGGTTTCACCCCTCCACTTT. Translating gives CASSPVRVSPLHF.

This clone was counted once. This chain uses TRBV19 with TRBJ2-3; 9 bases map to TRBD1. The CDR3 totals 15 residues. Germline V CDR1 and CDR2: LNHDA, SQIVND (reference sequence). V dropped 10 bases and J dropped 6; count of bases not matched to a gene: 14. The CDR3 nucleotides are TGTGCCACCCAAGAGACAGGGGGGGTATTGGATACGCAGTATTTT. It is translated as CATQETGGVLDTQYF.

The gene calls are TRBV3-1 (or the pseudogene TRBV3-2) and TRBJ1-6, with 8 bases that match TRBD1. CDR1 is LGHDT, CDR2 YNNKEL, per germline (reference sequence). The CDR3 loop spans 15 amino acids. With V trimmed by 2 bases and J by 7 bases, 4 bases remained unmatched. The DNA for the CDR3 is TGTGCCAGCAGCCAATTGAGACAGGGGAATTCACCCCTCCACTTT. Translating gives CASSQLRQGNSPLHF.

On this clone itself: The sample contains more than one DNA sequence encoding this CDR3. The chain uses TRBV12-5 and TRBJ2-7; possibly TRBD1 for D (5 bases). CDR3 length: 13 amino acids. The germline V gene encodes CDR1 LGHNT and CDR2 FRNRAP. Deletions cut 1 base from V and 1 base from J, with 5 bases between. The CDR3 bases are TGTGCTAGTGGTTTGGGACAGTCCTACGAGCAGTACTTC. Translated, it gives CASGLGQSYEQYF.

The chain recombines TRBV28 with TRBJ2-7; 11 bases are shared with TRBD2. Trimming cost V 4 bases and J 4 bases; bases outside gene matches: 12. The CDR3 contains 17 residues. Germline CDR1 and CDR2: MDHEN and SYDVKM. The CDR3 DNA follows: TGTGCCAGCAGTTATGCCCCAACTAGCGGGAGAAAGTACGAGCAGTACTTC. The encoded protein is CASSYAPTSGRKYEQYF.

V usage is TRBV7-3 and J usage is TRBJ2-3, with a tentative D call TRBD2 (6 bases). The CDR3 contains 14 residues. Germline assignment: CDR1 SGHTA and CDR2 FQGTGA. Trimming removed 5 bases at V and 2 bases at J, with 11 bases between. CDR3 bases: TGTGCCAGCAGCCTGGACTACAACACAGATACGCAGTATTTT. Residues: CASSLDYNTDTQYF.